The clone carrying this TCR beta chain was observed a handful of times. This record belongs to a study of blood T cells in healthy people across ages. A J-beta primer mix and a sample-barcoded 5' primer were used in a second PCR of about 7 to 12 cycles. TCRdb called the 5' RACE reads again in MiXCR, with one record for every CDR3 protein. The table lists around 820,000 distinct CDR3 sequences, 20% to 25% of them singletons. Germline V gene data show CDR1 as DFQATT and CDR2 as SNEGSKA (reference sequence). Trimming pared 3 bases from V and 5 bases from J, leaving 13 bases between. This CDR3 region has 14 residues. The data also belong to a second study, concerning T cells of mothers and their children.

V gene TRBV20-1 combines with J gene TRBJ1-4; D might be TRBD1 (6 bases). The specimen was blood. This TCR was sampled from a boy aged 10-17 years in good health. Written as DNA, the CDR3 is TGCAGTGCTAGTGAGCGGGGGGCGAATGAAAAACTGTTTTTT. Encoded protein: CSASERGANEKLFF.